This T cell receptor (beta chain) was sequenced in a study of T-cell reconstitution after alpha-beta-depleted transplantation in children. V lost 2 bases and J lost 4; bases outside the gene matches: 10. The CDR3 is 17 residues long. CDR1 MDHEN and CDR2 SYDVKM come from the germline V gene. Preparation of the TCRbeta library involved a method that used unique molecular identifiers. TCRdb ran MiXCR on the PCR reads and lists one entry per CDR3 protein. The sample carries 300,000 to 400,000 distinct CDR3 sequences, roughly 16% recorded once. In this sample, this clonotype turned up a few times. The genes are TRBV28 and TRBJ2-5; 10 nucleotides align to TRBD2. Sample: PBMCs, mostly from graft donor cells, taken 360 days after TCRalphabeta/CD19-depleted stem cell transplant. The origin of this receptor is a male patient under 10 years old who had a stem cell transplant for acute lymphoblastic leukemia, so the T cells may come from the graft donor. The CDR3 coding sequence is TGTGCCAGCAGTTTAGGAGTGACTAGCGGGCAGGGAGAGACCCAGTACTTC. The encoded protein is CASSLGVTSGQGETQYF.